This TCR beta chain is drawn from a study of early T cells in non-severe SARS-CoV-2 infection (dated by TCRdb to the early 2020s). Regarding the study in general: Because TCR sequencing was done on bulk RNA from unsorted whole blood, the alpha and beta chains could not be paired. Here is what the overall study found, with its caveats: VDJdb matching was skewed toward anti-spike CD8 responses and likely underestimated virus-specific expansions, missing private and CD4 specificities.

This clonotype has a handful of counts. What antigen it recognizes has not been identified. Nothing much larger sits one base from this clone, and base qualities are not available. Set within a cohort of healthcare workers in London, UK, this nested case-control study involved weekly PCR testing of nasopharyngeal swabs along with blood sampling. Healthcare workers were enrolled in the week of the UK lockdown, from 23 to 31 March 2020, and were followed every week for up to roughly 16 weeks. The library came from 5' RACE. For sequencing, a NextSeq 500 was employed. To correct for sequencing error and PCR bias, the TCR library protocol tagged individual cDNA molecules with unique molecular identifiers. TCR alpha and beta chains were both sequenced, and the abundances of alpha and beta sequences in each sample were closely correlated with each other. The paper's data handling went like this. Decombinator V4 was used to annotate the V gene, J gene and CDR3 of the TCR sequences. Expanded TCRs were defined as changing significantly between any two time points under a Poisson model with p below 0.0001. TCR abundances were normalised to the total number of TCRs sequenced per sample and expressed as counts per million. MAIT TCRs were defined by TRAV1-2 paired with TRAJ12, TRAJ20 or TRAJ33, and iNKT TCRs by TRAV10 paired with TRAJ18. VDJdb, accessed 1 November 2021, was searched for CMV, EBV and SARS-CoV-2 annotated TCRs, with TCRs annotated for multiple antigens excluded. TCRdb reprocessed the public reads (quality trimming at Q25 with fastp, clone calling with MiXCR) and kept in-frame beta chains. Each entry merges the rows of one CDR3 protein and shows their most common DNA and genes. What appears here as the V and J calls and clone size reflects TCRdb's work, not the paper's. Present in this sample are 40,000 to 50,000 distinct CDR3 sequences, around 6.9% of which were seen just once. More than 4.5% of the sample is held by the ten biggest clonotypes.

The V end loses 1 base and the J end loses 6 bases, and a stretch of 13 bases separates them. Reading from cysteine to phenylalanine, the CDR3 counts 15 amino acids. The read is trimmed to its CDR3 DNA, 45 bases read in frame from base 1. Sequences LGHNT (CDR1) and FRNRAP (CDR2) are obtained from the germline V gene. The source is an adult who was a healthcare worker with PCR-confirmed SARS-CoV-2 infection or an uninfected control (not recorded which). The sequenced sample was whole blood. In this chain, TRBV12-5 is recombined with TRBJ2-1, with TRBD2 perhaps the D gene, on 6 matching bases. The sequenced DNA: TGTGCTAGTGGTTTGGGACTAGATCGAGTCAATGAGCAGTTCTTC. The encoded protein is CASGLGLDRVNEQFF.